The T cell receptor (beta chain) described here comes from a study of cytomegalovirus exposure and HLA in healthy donors (dated by TCRdb to the late 2010s). Regarding the study in general: An earlier analysis of under 600 of the donors reported 250 to 300 Gb of sequence data and some 120 million unique TCR beta sequences from about 179 million T cells. Rather than using new phenotypic data, the later analysis identified candidate immune exposures from TCR beta sequences and from how often those sequences occurred across donors. Of the roughly 400 genotyped donors, about 80% fell in the genetic ancestry cluster associated with self-reported Caucasian donors. Typing coverage varied by locus: roughly 620-640 donors for A, B, C, DRB1 and DQB1; about 520 for DQA1; nearly 610 for DPA1; more than 450 for DPB1. Every repertoire in the discovery cohort had been generated on one and the same sequencing platform. Among a few hundred genotyped donors of the cohort, an average of around 240,000 unique TCR beta nucleotide sequences were sequenced per donor, roughly 18% of them non-productive. Donor age, sex, ethnicity and CMV serostatus were compiled together with the repertoire data. A later analysis re-analyzed previously published TCR beta repertoires from about 730 donors and added high-resolution HLA genotyping to study TCR occurrence patterns. Both class I and class II loci were covered by HLA typing, at four-digit resolution. Besides the first cohort of roughly 640 subjects, a separate validation cohort made up of 120 different subjects was used. In a later genetic analysis, genome-wide SNP genotypes for about 65% of the roughly 700 donors were used, and that subset was treated as a discovery cohort. Because of strong linkage in the cohort, a few DR-DQ haplotypes were treated as single units for association and clustering. About 300 gigabases of sequencing data and 80 million or so unique TCR sequences were included in an early release covering about 700 HLA-typed donors. The study used immunosequencing to profile the T cell repertoires of some 600 subjects and linked those repertoires to cytomegalovirus serostatus. To predict cytomegalovirus infection status, the study combined high-throughput TCR immunosequencing, statistical association of individual TCRs with disease status, and machine learning. In an earlier analysis of more than 550 of the donors, high-throughput TCR beta sequencing was used to judge whether each TCR beta V gene segment behaved as functional or pseudogenic. The study aimed to test whether cataloging public T cell receptors could reveal signatures of past pathogen exposure.

In the case of this clone: Its antigen remains unidentified. No much larger clone is present one base from it, and per-base qualities are unavailable.

Trimming removed 9 bases from V and 3 bases from J, leaving 18 bases between the germline ends. The CDR3 holds 14 amino acids from the cysteine to the phenylalanine. Of the read, only the CDR3 DNA is kept; its 42 bases are in frame from base 1. CDR1 and CDR2, per the germline V gene, are SGHTA and FQGNSA. Findings and caveats that apply to the study as a whole: In both the original and validation cohorts, the classifier was reported to diagnose cytomegalovirus status with high specificity and sensitivity. In an earlier analysis of about 600 of the donors, most TCR beta V segments appeared in productive rearrangements about 90% or about 30% of the time, broadly matching IMGT annotations. In the study, around 150 TCR beta chains were listed as associated with cytomegalovirus. In a later genetic analysis, a missense DCLRE1C variant was associated with V-gene and J-gene trimming of TCR beta chains, and the association was replicated in an independent cohort. In vitro tests confirmed that three of the cytomegalovirus-associated TCR beta chains recognize cytomegalovirus antigens. In a later genetic analysis, fewer N-insertions in productive TCRs were reported among donors in an Asian-associated ancestry cluster than the approximately 670-donor mean. About 17 rarely observed V segments, including chromosome 9 orphons, were excluded from the earlier analysis of just under 600 of the donors because counts were too low. Most TCR sequences were observed very rarely across donors, whereas some public TCRs were present in many individuals. For the cohort, immune exposure information was limited to CMV serostatus. Correlated functional status among segregating V segments might be attributable to linkage disequilibrium, but an unknown experimental factor could not be ruled out. In a later analysis, 16,951 TCR beta sequences were associated with specific HLA alleles at a false discovery rate of 0.05. A cluster of highly shared sequence variants was judged likely to represent a technical artifact of the sequencing pipeline. In a later analysis, several top co-occurrence clusters were reported to appear linked to parvovirus B19, influenza, CMV and Epstein-Barr virus. Roughly uniform sequencing depth across donors was assumed in presence/absence analyses, although this assumption may not hold. Compared with equally common non-associated chains, HLA-associated TCR beta chains in a later analysis were more clonally expanded and had lower generation probabilities. Some IMGT-functional V segments, including TRBV6-2 and TRBV6-3, could not be distinguished by the 87-base-pair reads and were therefore excluded. HLA typing was unavailable for some donors at each locus, so association tests used only the typed subset. A further reported finding was that TCR beta sequences accurately predicted the HLA-A and HLA-B alleles for most subjects in the first cohort. In a later analysis, most CMV-associated TCR beta chains were found to appear HLA-restricted, with HLA associations seemingly driven largely by CMV exposure. It was suggested by the authors that the approach could potentially be generalized to other disease states and immunological phenotypes. The cohort was sequenced for TCR beta chains only, and without alpha or paired-chain data the features that could be detected were limited. In a later analysis, TCR association rates were found to vary across HLA loci, with the most associated TCRs seen for DRB1 alleles and the fewest for HLA-C alleles. Strong co-occurrence of HLA alleles, especially DR and DQ, made assigning TCR associations to individual alleles difficult.

The cohort consisted of approximately 670 healthy bone marrow donors. Cohort members were all nominally healthy when sampled, although unrecorded immune exposures were likely present. The donor tested CMV seropositive, placing the donor among the 290 or so seropositive members of the cohort. A peripheral blood sample was provided by each donor, and peripheral blood mononuclear cells were used for TCR beta sequencing. Genomic DNA was extracted from the blood cell samples with the Qiagen DNeasy Blood Extraction Kit. Library preparation was by the immunoSEQ multiplex PCR assay. For the multiplex PCR, a mixture combining 60 forward primers for TCR Vbeta segments and 13 reverse primers for TCR Jbeta segments was used. The CDR3 region of rearranged TCR beta genes was amplified from genomic DNA by a multiplex PCR assay. The Illumina HiSeq System was used to sequence the amplified TCR beta libraries as 87-base-pair reads. Per the original workflow: A later analysis counted around 72 million unique TCR beta chains across the 550 to 750 repertoires, and 9.5 million to 11 million of these chains were shared by at least two donors. Raw reads were error-corrected and collapsed into unique sequences by a nearest-neighbor algorithm in which closely related sequences were merged to remove PCR and sequencing errors. Alignment of CDR3 sequences to IMGT reference sequences was used to assign V, D and J gene segments. For a sequence to be retained, a match of at least six nucleotides to both a V gene segment and a J gene segment was required. A rearrangement counted as productive if the CDR3 had no stop codons and remained in frame with V and J, and every other rearrangement counted as non-productive. CDR3 was defined according to IMGT convention as the region running from the second conserved V-encoded cysteine to the conserved J-encoded phenylalanine. The earlier analysis of about 500 of the donors excluded sequences that lacked an unambiguous match to a single V gene segment. An earlier analysis of some 610 of the donors called V segments functional above 56.7% productive rearrangements and segregating when the between-donor standard deviation exceeded 5%. A statistical classification framework was built for diagnosing cytomegalovirus status from the catalog of TCR beta chain sequences. In a later analysis, V and J genes were assigned by comparing TCR nucleotide sequences against IMGT/GENE-DB human TR gene sequences. In a later analysis, CDR3 sequences and most-parsimonious VDJ recombination scenarios were assigned using the TCRdist pipeline. In a later analysis, every TCR beta chain was defined by the combination of its CDR3 amino acid sequence and its V-gene family, and reads without a unique V-gene family were dropped. In a later analysis, 500 to 650 highly shared, low-generation-probability nucleotide sequences were removed to address suspected cross-contamination and a sequencing artifact. In a later analysis, a clonal expansion index for each public chain was calculated from normalized within-repertoire ranks of inferred template counts. In a later analysis, generation probabilities were computed using a VDJ recombination model fitted to out-of-frame rearrangements, and the results were checked against IGoR. In a later analysis, TCR-TCR, TCR-HLA and TCR-CMV co-occurrence was scored with hypergeometric tests, and a repertoire-size bias correction was applied to TCR pairs. To estimate false discovery rates, a later analysis permuted the HLA or CMV assignments 20 times. In a later analysis, co-occurring TCRs were grouped using DBSCAN, with TCRdist sequence similarity added in when clustering inside HLA-allele-positive subsets. For co-occurrence clustering, repertoires with fewer than 30,000 or more than 120,000 public chains were excluded, along with five or six repertoires with anomalous nucleotide sharing. This is the immuneACCESS table as TCRdb keeps it, with only in-frame sequences that have V and J called. A part of the clones is gone; compared with another copy, unresolved V genes explain less than half, and the rest is unexplained. The V and J calls and the clone size are those of that table, but D and trimming were determined from the DNA. Here the sample has 150,000 to 200,000 clones; roughly 12% occur a single time. The ten biggest clones cover approximately 8.4% of the sample.

Sequencing was performed on PBMCs. This clonotype was sampled from a man in his fifties or sixties in good health and CMV-seropositive. This receptor chain uses TRBV7-2 and TRBJ2-7; TRBD2 is perhaps the D gene, given 6 matching bases. The DNA reads as follows: TGTGCCAGTTTGGCCTCTTCGGGGGTCTACGAGCAGTACTTC. It encodes CASLASSGVYEQYF.